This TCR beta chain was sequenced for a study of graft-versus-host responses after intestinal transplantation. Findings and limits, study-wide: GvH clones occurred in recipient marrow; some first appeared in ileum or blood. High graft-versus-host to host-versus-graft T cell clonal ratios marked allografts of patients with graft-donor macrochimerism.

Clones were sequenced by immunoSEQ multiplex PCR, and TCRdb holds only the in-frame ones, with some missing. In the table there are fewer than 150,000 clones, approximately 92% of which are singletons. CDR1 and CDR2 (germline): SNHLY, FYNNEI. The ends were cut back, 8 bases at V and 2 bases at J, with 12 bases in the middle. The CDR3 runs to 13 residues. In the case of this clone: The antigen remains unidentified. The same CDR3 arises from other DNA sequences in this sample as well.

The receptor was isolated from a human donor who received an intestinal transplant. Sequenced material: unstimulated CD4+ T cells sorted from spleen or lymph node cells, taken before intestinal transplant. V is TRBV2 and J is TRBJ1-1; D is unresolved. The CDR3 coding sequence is TGTGCCAGCTCACTTGGTGTCAACACTGAAGCTTTCTTT. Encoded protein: CASSLGVNTEAFF.